These 4 T cell receptor beta chains were all obtained from the same sample, sequenced in a study of tissue T cells after allogeneic stem cell transplantation. The time point was: mouse harvest day 14 after allogeneic transplant. Mouse grafts combined 10^7 T-cell-depleted bone marrow cells with 10^6 splenic CD5+ T cells. Clones were read by immunoSEQ multiplex PCR, and TCRdb kept only the in-frame ones, dropping some. Among 3,500 to 4,000 clones, about half were seen once, and the ten largest hold around a quarter. Sequences were obtained from gut tissue. These receptor sequences come from a female BALB/c mouse given C57BL/6 T cells with graft-versus-host disease after an allogeneic hematopoietic cell transplant.

Worth noting for this clone: Mouse names are used for the genes. The read comes to an end 1 residue before the CDR3 does, leaving the germline J gene to fill in the end. The chain uses TRBV26 and TRBJ1-1, with a tentative D call TRBD1 (6 bases). This CDR3 comprises 14 residues. The germline gives CDR1 KGHPV, CDR2 FQNQEV (reference sequence). Trimming shortened V by 5 bases and J by 2 bases, and 12 bases separated the two germline ends. The CDR3 sequence is CASSVAGGNTEVFF. The covered CDR3 bases are TGTGCCAGCAGTGTCGCGGGGGGCAACACAGAAGTCTTC.

This clone was counted a few times. Each gene name is a mouse one. The sequenced fragment ends 1 residue before the CDR3 boundary, so the rest is inferred from the germline J gene. The V gene is TRBV23, the J gene TRBJ2-7; TRBD2 is taken as the D call from the table, unchecked against the DNA. Germline values: CDR1 KGHTA, CDR2 FQNQQP. CDR3 length: 15 residues. The sequenced CDR3 bases are TGCTCCAGCAGTCCTCGGGGGGGAAGATCCTATGAACAGTAC. Protein: CSSSPRGGRSYEQY. The CDR3 in its entirety is CSSSPRGGRSYEQYF.

Remarks on this clone: The gene names given are mouse names. The read ends 1 residue early relative to the CDR3; the germline J gene fills the gap. The chain has TRBV26 and TRBJ2-7; a possible D gene is TRBD1 (5 bases). The germline V and J ends were trimmed by 6 bases and 0 bases, with 6 bases remaining between them. There are 12 residues in the CDR3. Per germline, CDR1 KGHPV and CDR2 FQNQEV (reference sequence). The sequenced CDR3 bases are TGTGCCAGCAGGGACAACTCCTATGAACAGTAC. Translating gives CASRDNSYEQY. The full CDR3 protein reads CASRDNSYEQYF. The full variable domain, completed using reference TRBV26 and TRBJ2-7, is NSKVIQTPRYLVKGQGQKAKMRCIPEKGHPVVFWYQQNKNNEFKFLINFQNQEVLQQIDMTEKRFSAECPSNSPCSLEIQSSEAGDSALYLCASRDNSYEQYFGPGTRLTVL.

For this clone: Each gene name is a mouse one. The read finishes 1 residue shy of the CDR3 end, and the germline J gene is used to complete it. The chain is built from TRBV13-2 and TRBJ2-7; the match to TRBD2 covers 11 bases. The CDR3 totals 14 residues. Germline-derived CDR1 and CDR2 are NNHNN and SYGAGS (reference sequence). V gave up 6 bases and J gave up 1 base; unmatched junction bases: 3. The CDR3 DNA, read in part, is TGTGCCAGCGTCCGACTGGGGGGGTCCTATGAACAGTAC. Translating gives CASVRLGGSYEQY. In full, the CDR3 reads CASVRLGGSYEQYF.